One and the same sample provided the 2 T cell receptor beta chains below, sequenced in a study of CD8 T cells in ankylosing spondylitis. Study conclusions and caveats: The study identified a TCR beta motif of about eight highly homologous variants that appeared characteristic of ankylosing spondylitis blood.

Their recognized antigens are unknown. TCRdb recomputed calls from the 5' RACE reads with MiXCR, one row per CDR3 protein. The profile shows about 840,000 distinct CDR3 sequences, 12% of them singletons. The sample taken for sequencing was blood, either unsorted or a sorted T cell fraction (not recorded which). These receptors all stem from a male donor with ankylosing spondylitis.

This clonotype was seen a handful of times. J is TRBJ2-7 and V is TRBV6-5, with D tentatively TRBD1 (5 bases). The CDR3 has 13 amino acids. The V end was cut by 0 bases, the J end by 5 bases, with 8 bases between. Germline V gene data show CDR1 as MNHEY and CDR2 as SVGAGI. CDR3 nucleotides: TGTGCCAGCAGTTACTCGGGGCAGGACGAGCAGTACTTC. Its translation: CASSYSGQDEQYF.

This clonotype occurred a few times. The chain is built from TRBV20-1 and TRBJ2-1; D may match TRBD1 or TRBD2 (5 bases each). The V end lost 7 bases, the J end lost 3 bases, and 13 bases lay between the germline ends. Germline V gene sequence: CDR1 DFQATT, CDR2 SNEGSKA (reference sequence). This CDR3 is 13 amino acids long. CDR3 protein: CSVGTQLYNEQFF. CDR3 sequence (DNA): TGCAGTGTCGGGACCCAACTCTACAATGAGCAGTTCTTC.